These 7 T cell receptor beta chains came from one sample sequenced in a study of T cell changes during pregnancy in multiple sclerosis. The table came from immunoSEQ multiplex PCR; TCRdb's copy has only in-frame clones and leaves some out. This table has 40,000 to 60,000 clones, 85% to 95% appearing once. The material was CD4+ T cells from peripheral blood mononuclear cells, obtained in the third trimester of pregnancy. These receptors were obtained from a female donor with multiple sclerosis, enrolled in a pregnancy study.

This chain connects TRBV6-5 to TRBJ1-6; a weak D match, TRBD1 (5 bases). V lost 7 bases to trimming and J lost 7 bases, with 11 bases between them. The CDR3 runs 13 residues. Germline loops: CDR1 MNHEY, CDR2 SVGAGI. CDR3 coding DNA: TGTGCCAGCACAAGACAGTCGAATTCACCCCTCCACTTT. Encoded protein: CASTRQSNSPLHF.

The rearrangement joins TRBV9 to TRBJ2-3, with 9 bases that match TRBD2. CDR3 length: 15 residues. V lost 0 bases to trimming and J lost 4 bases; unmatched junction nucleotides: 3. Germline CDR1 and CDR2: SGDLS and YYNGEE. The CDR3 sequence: CASSVGLAGPDTQYF. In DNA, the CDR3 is TGTGCCAGCAGCGTAGGGCTAGCGGGGCCAGATACGCAGTATTTT.

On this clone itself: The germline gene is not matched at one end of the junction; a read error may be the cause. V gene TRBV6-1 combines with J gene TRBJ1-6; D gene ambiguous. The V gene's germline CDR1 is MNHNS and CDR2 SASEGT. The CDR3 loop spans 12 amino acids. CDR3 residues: CASTESQPPLHF. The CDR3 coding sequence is TGTGCCAGCACTGAATCACAGCCACCCCTCCACTTT.

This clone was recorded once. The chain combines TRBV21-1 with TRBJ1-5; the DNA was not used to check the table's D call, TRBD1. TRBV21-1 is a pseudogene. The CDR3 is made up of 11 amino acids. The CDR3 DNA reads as TGTACCAGCAGCACCCAGTGGCCCCAGCATTTT. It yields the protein CTSSTQWPQHF.

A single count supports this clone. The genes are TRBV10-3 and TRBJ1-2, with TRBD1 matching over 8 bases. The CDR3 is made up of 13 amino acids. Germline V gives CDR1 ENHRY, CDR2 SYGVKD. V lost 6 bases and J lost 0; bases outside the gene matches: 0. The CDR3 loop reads CAIRDRANYGYTF. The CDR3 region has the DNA TGTGCCATCAGGGACAGGGCTAACTATGGCTACACCTTC.

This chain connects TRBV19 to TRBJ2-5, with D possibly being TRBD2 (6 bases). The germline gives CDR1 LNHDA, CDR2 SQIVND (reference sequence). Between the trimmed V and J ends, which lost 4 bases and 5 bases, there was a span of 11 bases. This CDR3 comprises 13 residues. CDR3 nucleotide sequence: TGTGCCAGTAGTAGGGGACTTTTCGAGACCCAGTACTTC. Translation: CASSRGLFETQYF.

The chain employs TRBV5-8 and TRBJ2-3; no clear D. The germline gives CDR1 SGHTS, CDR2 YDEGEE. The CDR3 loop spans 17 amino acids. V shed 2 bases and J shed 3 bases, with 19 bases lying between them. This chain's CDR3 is CASSFGLPGSWTDTQYF. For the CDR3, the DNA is TGTGCCAGCAGCTTCGGGTTACCGGGTTCGTGGACAGATACGCAGTATTTT. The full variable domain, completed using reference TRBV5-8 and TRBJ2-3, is EAGVTQSPTHLIKTRGQQATLRCSPISGHTSVYWYQQALGLGLQFLLWYDEGEERNRGNFPPRFSGRQFPNYSSELNVNALELEDSALYLCASSFGLPGSWTDTQYFGPGTRLTVL.